A selection of T cell receptor beta chains follows, all from one sample in a study of blood T cell repertoires in COVID-19. Measured with immunoSEQ multiplex PCR; TCRdb has only the in-frame clones, and not every one. The repertoire consists of about 300,000 clones, with 80% to 95% occurring once and the leading ten covering roughly 1.1%. Sequencing was done on a sample of PBMCs or T cells enriched from blood (not recorded which). Receptors were obtained from a woman in her twenties or thirties who had recovered from COVID-19. Both conserved end residues are part of each CDR3. The D gene is left open where the match is weak. Expanded clones are given a class, and other clones once, few, many or no size at all.

D gene: TRBD2
J gene: TRBJ2-1
V gene: TRBV7-9
clone size: -
CDR3 DNA: TGTGCCAGCAGCTACCGGGGTGAAAGGTTGACTAGCGCTTACAATGAGCAGTTCTTC
CDR3 protein: CASSYRGERLTSAYNEQFF

D gene: -
J gene: TRBJ1-2
V gene: TRBV30
clone size: few
CDR3 DNA: TGTGCCTGGAGTGCGAGGGATGGCTACACCTTC
CDR3 protein: CAWSARDGYTF

D gene: TRBD1
J gene: TRBJ1-1
V gene: TRBV7-9
clone size: -
CDR3 DNA: TGTGCCAGCAGCTTGGGACAGGGGGTTATGAACACTGAAGCTTTCTTT
CDR3 protein: CASSLGQGVMNTEAFF

D gene: TRBD2
J gene: TRBJ2-3
V gene: TRBV18
clone size: once
CDR3 DNA: TGTGCCAGCTCATTGACTAGCGGGCACGCAGATACGCAGTATTTT
CDR3 protein: CASSLTSGHADTQYF

D gene: -
J gene: TRBJ1-1
V gene: TRBV7-9
clone size: -
CDR3 DNA: TGTGCCAGCAGCCTAACGGGAGTGAACACTGAAGCTTTCTTT
CDR3 protein: CASSLTGVNTEAFF

D gene: -
J gene: TRBJ1-1
V gene: TRBV30
clone size: -
CDR3 DNA: TGTGCCTGGAGTAAAGGAGCCACTGAAGCTTTCTTT
CDR3 protein: CAWSKGATEAFF

D gene: TRBD1
J gene: TRBJ1-1
V gene: TRBV27
clone size: once
CDR3 DNA: TGTGCCAGCAGTCAGACAGGGGCTGAAGCTTTCTTT
CDR3 protein: CASSQTGAEAFF

D gene: -
J gene: TRBJ2-1
V gene: TRBV19
clone size: -
CDR3 DNA: TGTGCCAGTAGTATACAAGCGGGTAACTACAATGAGCAGTTCTTC
CDR3 protein: CASSIQAGNYNEQFF

D gene: TRBD1
J gene: TRBJ2-2
V gene: TRBV24-1
clone size: -
CDR3 DNA: TGTGCCACCAGTGATACCAGGGGGCCCACCGGGGAGCTGTTTTTT
CDR3 protein: CATSDTRGPTGELFF

D gene: TRBD2
J gene: TRBJ2-7
V gene: TRBV6-5
clone size: -
CDR3 DNA: TGTGCCAGCAGCAAGCGGGGCCAATTATACGAGCAGTACTTC
CDR3 protein: CASSKRGQLYEQYF

D gene: -
J gene: TRBJ1-5
V gene: TRBV28
clone size: -
CDR3 DNA: TGTGCCAGCAGTTTATATGGGGGGAGGGGGCAGCCCCAGCATTTT
CDR3 protein: CASSLYGGRGQPQHF

D gene: -
J gene: TRBJ2-3
V gene: TRBV28
clone size: -
CDR3 DNA: TGTGCCAGCAGACCTGGCAGGGAGGTCGATACGCAGTATTTT
CDR3 protein: CASRPGREVDTQYF

D gene: -
J gene: TRBJ2-1
V gene: TRBV7-9
clone size: -
CDR3 DNA: TGTGCCAGCAGCTCCTTAGGACTATTGTACAATGAGCAGTTCTTC
CDR3 protein: CASSSLGLLYNEQFF

D gene: TRBD2
J gene: TRBJ2-5
V gene: TRBV30
clone size: -
CDR3 DNA: TGTGCCTGGTCCATAGCGGGGGGGGAGACCCAGTACTTC
CDR3 protein: CAWSIAGGETQYF

D gene: -
J gene: TRBJ1-6
V gene: TRBV6-5
clone size: -
CDR3 DNA: TGTGCCAGCAGTTACGAGACCATACAGAATTCACCCCTCCACTTT
CDR3 protein: CASSYETIQNSPLHF

D gene: -
J gene: TRBJ2-1
V gene: TRBV30
clone size: -
CDR3 DNA: TGTGCCTGCCAGGATTCAAGCTCCTACAATGAGCAGTTCTTC
CDR3 protein: CACQDSSSYNEQFF

D gene: TRBD1
J gene: TRBJ1-1
V gene: TRBV7-9
clone size: -
CDR3 DNA: TGTGCCAGCAGCCAACAGGGGCCCTCCGAAGCTTTCTTT
CDR3 protein: CASSQQGPSEAFF

D gene: TRBD1
J gene: TRBJ2-7
V gene: TRBV7-8
clone size: -
CDR3 DNA: TGTGCCAGCGGGTATACGGGACAGGGTAGCGAGCAGTACTTC
CDR3 protein: CASGYTGQGSEQYF

D gene: -
J gene: TRBJ1-2
V gene: TRBV19
clone size: -
CDR3 DNA: TGTGCCAGTAGCCCAAATCAGGTTGGAAACTATGGCTACACCTTC
CDR3 protein: CASSPNQVGNYGYTF

D gene: TRBD1
J gene: TRBJ2-2
V gene: TRBV5-1
clone size: -
CDR3 DNA: TGCGCCAGCAGCGGATGGACAGGTGGGGAGCTGTTTTTT
CDR3 protein: CASSGWTGGELFF

D gene: TRBD1
J gene: TRBJ1-4
V gene: TRBV28
clone size: -
CDR3 DNA: TGTGCCAGCAGTTTATCCGGGACAGGGGGCGCTTTT
CDR3 protein: CASSLSGTGGAF

D gene: -
J gene: TRBJ1-3
V gene: TRBV4-3
clone size: -
CDR3 DNA: TGCGCCAGCAGCCAAGGACAGCACTCTGGAAACACCATATATTTT
CDR3 protein: CASSQGQHSGNTIYF

D gene: -
J gene: TRBJ1-5
V gene: TRBV19
clone size: -
CDR3 DNA: TGTGCCAGTAGTGGGACAAGTAATAATCAGCCCCAGCATTTT
CDR3 protein: CASSGTSNNQPQHF

D gene: -
J gene: TRBJ1-1
V gene: TRBV9
clone size: -
CDR3 DNA: TGTGCCAGTTCAAGAGGGAGCACTGAAGCTTTCTTT
CDR3 protein: CASSRGSTEAFF

D gene: TRBD2
J gene: TRBJ2-2
V gene: TRBV10-3
clone size: few
CDR3 DNA: TGTGCCACCACCCCGACTAGCGGGAACACCGGGGAGCTGTTTTTT
CDR3 protein: CATTPTSGNTGELFF

D gene: -
J gene: TRBJ2-3
V gene: TRBV28
clone size: -
CDR3 DNA: TGTGCCACCACAGAGCCCAGCACAGATACGCAGTATTTT
CDR3 protein: CATTEPSTDTQYF